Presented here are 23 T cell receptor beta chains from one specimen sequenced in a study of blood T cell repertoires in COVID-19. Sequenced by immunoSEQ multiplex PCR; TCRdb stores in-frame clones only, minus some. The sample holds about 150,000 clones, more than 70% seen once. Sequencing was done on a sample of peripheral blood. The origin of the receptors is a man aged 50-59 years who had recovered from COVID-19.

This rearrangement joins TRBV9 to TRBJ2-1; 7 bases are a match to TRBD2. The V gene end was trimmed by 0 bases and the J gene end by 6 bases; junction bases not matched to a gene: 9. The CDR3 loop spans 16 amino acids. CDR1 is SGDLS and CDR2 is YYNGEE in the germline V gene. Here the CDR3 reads CASSVAGTTNPNEQFF. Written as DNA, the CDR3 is TGTGCCAGCAGCGTAGCCGGGACTACAAACCCCAATGAGCAGTTCTTC. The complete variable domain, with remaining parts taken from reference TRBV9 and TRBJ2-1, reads DSGVTQTPKHLITATGQRVTLRCSPRSGDLSVYWYQQSLDQGLQFLIQYYNGEERAKGNILERFSAQQFPDLHSELNLSSLELGDSALYFCASSVAGTTNPNEQFFGPGTRLTVL.

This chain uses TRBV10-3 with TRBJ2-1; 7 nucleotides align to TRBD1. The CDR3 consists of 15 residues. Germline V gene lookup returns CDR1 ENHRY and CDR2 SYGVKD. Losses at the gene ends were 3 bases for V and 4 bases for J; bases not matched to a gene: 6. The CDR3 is CAISDEGAEYNEQFF. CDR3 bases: TGTGCCATCAGTGATGAGGGGGCGGAGTACAATGAGCAGTTCTTC.

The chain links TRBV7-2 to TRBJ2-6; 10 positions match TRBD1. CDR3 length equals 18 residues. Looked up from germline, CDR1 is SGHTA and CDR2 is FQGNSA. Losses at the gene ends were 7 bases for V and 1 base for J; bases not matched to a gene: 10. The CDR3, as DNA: TGTGCCAGCACCGTACGGGGACAGGGGTTGTCTGGGGCCAACGTCCTGACTTTC. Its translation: CASTVRGQGLSGANVLTF. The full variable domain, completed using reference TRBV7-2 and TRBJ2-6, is GAGVSQSPSNKVTEKGKDVELRCDPISGHTALYWYRQSLGQGLEFLIYFQGNSAPDKSGLPSDRFSAERTGGSVSTLTIQRTQQEDSAVYLCASTVRGQGLSGANVLTFGAGSRLTVL.

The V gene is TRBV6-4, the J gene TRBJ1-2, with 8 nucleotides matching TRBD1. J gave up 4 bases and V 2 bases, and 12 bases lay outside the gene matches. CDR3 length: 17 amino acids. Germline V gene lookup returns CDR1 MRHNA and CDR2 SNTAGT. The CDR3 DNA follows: TGTGCCAGCAGTGACAGCGGGACAGGAGAAGTCCCCTATGGCTACACCTTC. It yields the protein CASSDSGTGEVPYGYTF.

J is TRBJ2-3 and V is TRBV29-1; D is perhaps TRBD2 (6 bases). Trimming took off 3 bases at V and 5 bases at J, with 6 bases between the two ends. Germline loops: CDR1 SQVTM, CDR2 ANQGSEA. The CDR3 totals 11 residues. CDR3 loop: CSVDGGDTQYF. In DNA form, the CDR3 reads TGCAGCGTTGACGGGGGAGATACGCAGTATTTT.

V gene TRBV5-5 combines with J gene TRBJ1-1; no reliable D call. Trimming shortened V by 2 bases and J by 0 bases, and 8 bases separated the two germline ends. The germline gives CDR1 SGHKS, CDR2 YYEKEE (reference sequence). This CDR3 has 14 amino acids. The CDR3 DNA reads TGTGCCAGCAGCTTCGGCAGGATGAACACTGAAGCTTTCTTT. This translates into CASSFGRMNTEAFF.

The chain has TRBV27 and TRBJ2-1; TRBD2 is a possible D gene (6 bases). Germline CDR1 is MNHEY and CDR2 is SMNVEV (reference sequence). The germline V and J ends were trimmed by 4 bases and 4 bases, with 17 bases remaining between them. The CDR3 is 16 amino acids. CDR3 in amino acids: CASSSGVAVRYNEQFF. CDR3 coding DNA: TGTGCCAGCAGTTCCGGGGTAGCGGTTAGGTACAATGAGCAGTTCTTC.

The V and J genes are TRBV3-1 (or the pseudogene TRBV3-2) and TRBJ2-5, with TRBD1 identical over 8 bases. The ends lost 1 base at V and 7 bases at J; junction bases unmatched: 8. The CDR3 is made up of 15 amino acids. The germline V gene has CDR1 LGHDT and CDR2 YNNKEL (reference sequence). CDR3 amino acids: CASSQAQGAVGTQYF. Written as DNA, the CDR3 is TGTGCCAGCAGCCAAGCCCAGGGGGCGGTGGGGACCCAGTACTTC.

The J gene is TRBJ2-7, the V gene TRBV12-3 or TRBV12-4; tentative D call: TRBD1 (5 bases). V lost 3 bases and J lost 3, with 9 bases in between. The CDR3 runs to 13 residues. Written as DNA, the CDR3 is TGTGCCAGCAGTTTCAAAACAGGCTACGAGCAGTACTTC. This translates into CASSFKTGYEQYF.

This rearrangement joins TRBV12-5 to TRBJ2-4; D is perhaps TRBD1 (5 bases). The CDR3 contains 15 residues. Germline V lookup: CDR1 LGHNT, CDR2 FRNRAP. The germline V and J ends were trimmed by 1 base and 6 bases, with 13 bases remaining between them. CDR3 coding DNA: TGTGCTAGTGGTTTGGGTACAGGAGAGGCAAACATTCAGTACTTC. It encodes CASGLGTGEANIQYF. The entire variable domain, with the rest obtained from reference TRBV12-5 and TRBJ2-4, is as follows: DARVTQTPRHKVTEMGQEVTMRCQPILGHNTVFWYRQTMMQGLELLAYFRNRAPLDDSGMPKDRFSAEMPDATLATLKIQPSEPRDSAVYFCASGLGTGEANIQYFGAGTRLSVL.

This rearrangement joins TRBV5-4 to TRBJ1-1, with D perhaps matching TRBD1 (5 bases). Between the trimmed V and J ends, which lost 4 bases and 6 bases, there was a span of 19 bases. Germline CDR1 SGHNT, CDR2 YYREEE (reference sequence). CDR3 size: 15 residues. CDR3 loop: CASSDPGLQSPEAFF. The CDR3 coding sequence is TGTGCCAGCAGCGACCCGGGACTCCAATCACCTGAAGCTTTCTTT.

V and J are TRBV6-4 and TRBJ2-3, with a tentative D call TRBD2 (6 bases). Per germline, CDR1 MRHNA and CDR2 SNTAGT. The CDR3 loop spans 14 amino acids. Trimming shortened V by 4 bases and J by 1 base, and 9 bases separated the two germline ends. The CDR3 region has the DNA TGTGCCAGCAGTGTGGCTAGCGGCACAGATACGCAGTATTTT. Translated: CASSVASGTDTQYF.

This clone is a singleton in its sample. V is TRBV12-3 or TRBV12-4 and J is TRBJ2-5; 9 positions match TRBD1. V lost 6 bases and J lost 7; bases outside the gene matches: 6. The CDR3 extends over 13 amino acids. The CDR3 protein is CASSRTGGATQYF. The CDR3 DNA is TGTGCCAGCAGCCGTACAGGGGGCGCGACCCAGTACTTC.

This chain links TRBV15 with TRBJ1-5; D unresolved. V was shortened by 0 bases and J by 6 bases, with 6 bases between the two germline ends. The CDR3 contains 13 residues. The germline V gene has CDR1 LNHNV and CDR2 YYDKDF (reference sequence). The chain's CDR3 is CATSRDEGQPQHF. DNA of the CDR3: TGTGCCACCAGCAGAGATGAGGGTCAGCCCCAGCATTTT.

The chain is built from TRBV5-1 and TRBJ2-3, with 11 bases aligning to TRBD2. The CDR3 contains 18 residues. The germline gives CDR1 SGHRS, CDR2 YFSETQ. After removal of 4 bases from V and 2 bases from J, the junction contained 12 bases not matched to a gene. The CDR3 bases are TGCGCCAGCAGCAAAGGGACTAGCGGCATACAATACACAGATACGCAGTATTTT. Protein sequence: CASSKGTSGIQYTDTQYF.

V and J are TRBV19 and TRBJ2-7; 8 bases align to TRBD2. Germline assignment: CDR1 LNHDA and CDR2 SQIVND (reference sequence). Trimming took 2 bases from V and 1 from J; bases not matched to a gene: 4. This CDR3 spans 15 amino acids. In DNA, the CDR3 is TGTGCCAGTAGTATAACCGGGACTAGGTCCTACGAGCAGTACTTC. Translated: CASSITGTRSYEQYF.

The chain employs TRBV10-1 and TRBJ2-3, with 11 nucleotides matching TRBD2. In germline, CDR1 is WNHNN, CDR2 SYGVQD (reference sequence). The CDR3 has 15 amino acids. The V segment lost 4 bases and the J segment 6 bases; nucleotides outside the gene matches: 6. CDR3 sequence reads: CASSVLPSGGDTQYF. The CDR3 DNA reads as TGCGCCAGCAGTGTACTGCCTAGCGGGGGGGATACGCAGTATTTT.

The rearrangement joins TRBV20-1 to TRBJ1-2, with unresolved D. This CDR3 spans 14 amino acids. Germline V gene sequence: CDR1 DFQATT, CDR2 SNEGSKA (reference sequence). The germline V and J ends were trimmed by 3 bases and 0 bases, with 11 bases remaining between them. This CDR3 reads CSASPPFSNYGYTF. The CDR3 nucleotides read TGCAGTGCTAGTCCCCCTTTCTCTAACTATGGCTACACCTTC.

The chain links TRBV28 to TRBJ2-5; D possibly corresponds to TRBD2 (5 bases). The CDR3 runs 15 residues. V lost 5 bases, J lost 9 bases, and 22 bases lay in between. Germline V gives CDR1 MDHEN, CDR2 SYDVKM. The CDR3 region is CASSPALGVAMAQYF. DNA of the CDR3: TGTGCCAGCAGTCCCGCCCTAGGCGTAGCGATGGCCCAGTACTTC.

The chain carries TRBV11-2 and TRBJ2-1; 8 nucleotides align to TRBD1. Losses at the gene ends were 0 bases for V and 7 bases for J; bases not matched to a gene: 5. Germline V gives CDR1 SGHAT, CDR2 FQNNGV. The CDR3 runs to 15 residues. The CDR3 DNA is TGTGCCAGCAGCTTAGAGCGGACAGGGTCGAATGAGCAGTTCTTC. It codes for CASSLERTGSNEQFF.

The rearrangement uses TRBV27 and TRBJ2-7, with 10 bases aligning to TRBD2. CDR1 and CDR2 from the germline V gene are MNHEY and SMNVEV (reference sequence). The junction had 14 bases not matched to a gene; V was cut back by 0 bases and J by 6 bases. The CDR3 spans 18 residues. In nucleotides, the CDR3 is TGTGCCAGCAGTTTATCCGCCCGGTGGGCTAGCGGGAGACCCGAGCAGTACTTC. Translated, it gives CASSLSARWASGRPEQYF.

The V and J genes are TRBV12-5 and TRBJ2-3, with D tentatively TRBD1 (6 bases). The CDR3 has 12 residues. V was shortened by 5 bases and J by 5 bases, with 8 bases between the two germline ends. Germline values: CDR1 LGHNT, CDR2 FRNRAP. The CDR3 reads CASGTGLDTQYF. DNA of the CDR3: TGTGCTAGTGGTACAGGGTTAGATACGCAGTATTTT. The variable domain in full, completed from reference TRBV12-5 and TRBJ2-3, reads DARVTQTPRHKVTEMGQEVTMRCQPILGHNTVFWYRQTMMQGLELLAYFRNRAPLDDSGMPKDRFSAEMPDATLATLKIQPSEPRDSAVYFCASGTGLDTQYFGPGTRLTVL.

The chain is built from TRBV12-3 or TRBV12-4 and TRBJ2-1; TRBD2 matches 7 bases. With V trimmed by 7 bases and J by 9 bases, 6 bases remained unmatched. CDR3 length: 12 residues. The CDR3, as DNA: TGTGCCAGCACCCTTGGGGGGGGTGAGCAGTTCTTC. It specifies CASTLGGGEQFF.